This T cell receptor (beta chain) was identified during a study of PD-1 blockade in classical Hodgkin lymphoma. Study-level background: Patients were infused with nivolumab 3 mg/kg every 2 weeks. Whole-study findings and limits: Patients with a complete response exhibited baseline diversity comparable to newly diagnosed patients. CD4+ TCR diversity, unlike CD8+, rose significantly by C4D1.

No patient escaped relapse after autologous stem cell transplantation, and brentuximab vedotin exposure varied. Classification of best responses gave complete response, partial response or progressive disease. This table comes from immunoSEQ multiplex PCR, and its TCRdb copy is limited to in-frame clones, with some not included. The repertoire has 43,000 or so clones, 88% of them found once; the top ten carry about 9.8%. This CDR3 has 15 amino acids. Trimming took 3 bases from V and 2 from J; bases not matched to a gene: 4. Germline CDR1 reads MRHNA; CDR2 reads SNTAGT. Comment on this clone: Its antigen is not known.

This chain links TRBV6-4 with TRBJ1-5; the match to TRBD1 covers 7 bases. The sample was peripheral blood mononuclear cells (PBMCs), taken at baseline. This TCR was sampled from a human donor with classical Hodgkin lymphoma. This chain's CDR3 is CASSESGGGNQPQHF. Here the CDR3 DNA reads TGTGCCAGCAGTGAGTCAGGGGGAGGCAATCAGCCCCAGCATTTT.